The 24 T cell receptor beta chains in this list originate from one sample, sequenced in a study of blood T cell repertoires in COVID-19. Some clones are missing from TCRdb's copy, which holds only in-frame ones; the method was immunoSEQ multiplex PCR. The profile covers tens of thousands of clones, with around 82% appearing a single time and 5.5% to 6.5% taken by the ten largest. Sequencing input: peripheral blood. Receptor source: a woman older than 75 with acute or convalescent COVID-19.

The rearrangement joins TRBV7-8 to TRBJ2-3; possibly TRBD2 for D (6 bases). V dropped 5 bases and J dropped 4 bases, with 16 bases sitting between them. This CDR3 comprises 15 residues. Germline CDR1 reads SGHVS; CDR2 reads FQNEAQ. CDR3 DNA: TGTGCCAGCAGCCGCCTCGGGGGATTTGCAGATACGCAGTATTTT. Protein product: CASSRLGGFADTQYF.

The CDR3 spells CASSQDTGAKNIQYF. Written as DNA, the CDR3 is TGTGCCAGCAGCCAAGATACCGGAGCCAAAAACATTCAGTACTTC. The genes are TRBV3-1 (or the pseudogene TRBV3-2) and TRBJ2-4; D ambiguous. Germline assignment: CDR1 LGHDT and CDR2 YNNKEL (reference sequence). V was cut by 0 bases and J by 0 bases, with 6 bases left in between. The CDR3 is 15 amino acids.

CDR3 nucleotide sequence: TGTGCCAGCAGCCCCGTCCCGGGACAGGGGGAGACCCAGTACTTC. It codes for CASSPVPGQGETQYF. The V call is TRBV5-6, the J call TRBJ2-5; 10 bases match TRBD1. Germline V gene sequence: CDR1 SGHDT, CDR2 YYEEEE. Germline trimming cut 4 bases from V and 5 bases from J; bases unmatched to any gene: 8. This CDR3 region has 15 residues. The full variable domain, with the rest looked up from reference TRBV5-6 and TRBJ2-5, is DAGVTQSPTHLIKTRGQQVTLRCSPKSGHDTVSWYQQALGQGPQFIFQYYEEEERQRGNFPDRFSGHQFPNYSSELNVNALLLGDSALYLCASSPVPGQGETQYFGPGTRLLVL.

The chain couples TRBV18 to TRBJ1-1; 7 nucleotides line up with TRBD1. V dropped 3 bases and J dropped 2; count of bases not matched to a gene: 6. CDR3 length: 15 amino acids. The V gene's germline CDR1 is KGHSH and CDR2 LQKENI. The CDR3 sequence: CASSPFGQENTEAFF. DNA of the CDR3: TGTGCCAGCTCACCTTTCGGACAGGAAAACACTGAAGCTTTCTTT.

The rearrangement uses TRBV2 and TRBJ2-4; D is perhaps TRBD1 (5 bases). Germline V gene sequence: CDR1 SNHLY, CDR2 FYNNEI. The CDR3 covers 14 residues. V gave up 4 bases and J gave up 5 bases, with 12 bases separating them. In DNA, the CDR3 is TGTGCCAGCAGTGTCCAGGGTTTCCAAAACATTCAGTACTTC. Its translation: CASSVQGFQNIQYF.

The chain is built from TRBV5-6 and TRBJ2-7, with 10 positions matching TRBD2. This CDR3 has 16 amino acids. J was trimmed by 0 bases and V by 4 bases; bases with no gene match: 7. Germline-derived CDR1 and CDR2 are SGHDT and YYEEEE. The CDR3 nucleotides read TGTGCCAGCAGCCCCCTAGCGGGGGATCCCTCCTACGAGCAGTACTTC. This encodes CASSPLAGDPSYEQYF.

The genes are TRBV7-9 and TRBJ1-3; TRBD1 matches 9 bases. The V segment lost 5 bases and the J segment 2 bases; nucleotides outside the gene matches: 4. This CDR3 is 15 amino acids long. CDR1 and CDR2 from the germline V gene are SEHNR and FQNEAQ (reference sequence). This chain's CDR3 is CASSLQGATGNTIYF. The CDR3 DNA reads TGTGCCAGCAGCCTACAGGGGGCCACTGGAAACACCATATATTTT.

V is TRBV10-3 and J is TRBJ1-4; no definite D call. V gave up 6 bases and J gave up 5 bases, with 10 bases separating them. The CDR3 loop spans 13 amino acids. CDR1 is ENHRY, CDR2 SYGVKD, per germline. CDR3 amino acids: CAIRPRSNEKLFF. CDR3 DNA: TGTGCCATCAGGCCTAGGAGCAATGAAAAACTGTTTTTT.

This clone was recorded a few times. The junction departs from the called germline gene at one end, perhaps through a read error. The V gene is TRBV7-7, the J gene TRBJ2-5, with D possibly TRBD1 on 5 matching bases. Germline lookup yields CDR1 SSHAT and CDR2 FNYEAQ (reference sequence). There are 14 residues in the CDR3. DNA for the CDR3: TGTGCTAGCAGCTTAGAAAGGGGACAAGAGACCCAGTACTTC. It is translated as CASSLERGQETQYF.

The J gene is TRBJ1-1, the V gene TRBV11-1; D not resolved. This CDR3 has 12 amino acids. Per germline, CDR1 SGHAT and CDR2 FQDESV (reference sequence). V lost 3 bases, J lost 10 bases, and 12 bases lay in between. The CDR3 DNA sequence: TGTGCCAGCAGCTTTCCGGAGTCGGGAGCTTTCTTT. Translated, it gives CASSFPESGAFF.

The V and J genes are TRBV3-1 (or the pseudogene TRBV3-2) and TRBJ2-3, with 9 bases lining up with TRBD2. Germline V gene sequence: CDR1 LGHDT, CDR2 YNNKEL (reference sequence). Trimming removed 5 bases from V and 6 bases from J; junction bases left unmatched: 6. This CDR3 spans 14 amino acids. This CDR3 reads CASSFSGGSDTQYF. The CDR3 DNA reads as TGTGCCAGCAGCTTTAGCGGGGGATCGGATACGCAGTATTTT.

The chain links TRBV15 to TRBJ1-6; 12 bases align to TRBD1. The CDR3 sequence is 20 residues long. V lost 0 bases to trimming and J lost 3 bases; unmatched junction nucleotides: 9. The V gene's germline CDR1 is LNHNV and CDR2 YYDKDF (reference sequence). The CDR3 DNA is TGTGCCACCAGCAGAGAACGGGACAGGGGGCTTCTTCTCTATAATTCACCCCTCCACTTT. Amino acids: CATSRERDRGLLLYNSPLHF.

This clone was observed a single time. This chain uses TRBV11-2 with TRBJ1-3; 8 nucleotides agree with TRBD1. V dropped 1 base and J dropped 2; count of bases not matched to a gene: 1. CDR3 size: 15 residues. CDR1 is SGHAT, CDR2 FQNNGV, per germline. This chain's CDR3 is CASSLGTGTGNTIYF. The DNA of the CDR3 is TGTGCCAGCAGCTTAGGGACAGGGACTGGAAACACCATATATTTT.

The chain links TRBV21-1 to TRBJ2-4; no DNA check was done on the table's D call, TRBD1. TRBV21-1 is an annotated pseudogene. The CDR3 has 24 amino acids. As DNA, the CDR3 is TGTGCCAGCAGCAAAGGAATCCCAAGCCGTTCTCCAAAGCGGACAGGGAGAGCCAAAAACATTCAGTACTTC. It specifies CASSKGIPSRSPKRTGRAKNIQYF.

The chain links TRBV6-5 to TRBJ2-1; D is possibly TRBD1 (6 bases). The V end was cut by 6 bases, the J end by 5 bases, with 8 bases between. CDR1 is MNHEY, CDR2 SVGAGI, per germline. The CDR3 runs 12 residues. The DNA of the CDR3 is TGTGCCAGCAGCAGGACAGACAATGAGCAGTTCTTC. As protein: CASSRTDNEQFF.

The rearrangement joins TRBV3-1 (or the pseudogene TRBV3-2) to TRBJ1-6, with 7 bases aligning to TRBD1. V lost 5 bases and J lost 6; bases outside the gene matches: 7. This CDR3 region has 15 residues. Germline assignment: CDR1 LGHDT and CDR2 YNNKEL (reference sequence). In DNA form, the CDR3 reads TGTGCCAGCAGCTCCCGGGACAGTCCTAATTCACCCCTCCACTTT. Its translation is CASSSRDSPNSPLHF.

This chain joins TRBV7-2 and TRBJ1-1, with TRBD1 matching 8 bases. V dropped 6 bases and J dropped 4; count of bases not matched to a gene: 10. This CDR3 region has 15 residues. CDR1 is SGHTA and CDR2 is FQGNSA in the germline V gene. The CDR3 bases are TGTGCCAGCAGGAACTCAGGGGGCGCCTCCACTGAAGCTTTCTTT. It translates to CASRNSGGASTEAFF.

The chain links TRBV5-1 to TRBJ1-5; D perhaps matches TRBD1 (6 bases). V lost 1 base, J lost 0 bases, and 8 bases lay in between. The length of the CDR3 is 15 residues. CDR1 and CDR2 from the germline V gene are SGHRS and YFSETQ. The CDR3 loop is CASSLTGFSNQPQHF. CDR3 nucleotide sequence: TGCGCCAGCAGCTTGACAGGGTTTAGCAATCAGCCCCAGCATTTT.

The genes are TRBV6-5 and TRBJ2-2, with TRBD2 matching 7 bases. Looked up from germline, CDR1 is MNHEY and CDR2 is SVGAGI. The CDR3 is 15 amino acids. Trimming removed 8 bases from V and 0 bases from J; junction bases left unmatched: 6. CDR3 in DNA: TGTGCCAGCGGGTATAGCGGGTCGAACACCGGGGAGCTGTTTTTT. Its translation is CASGYSGSNTGELFF.

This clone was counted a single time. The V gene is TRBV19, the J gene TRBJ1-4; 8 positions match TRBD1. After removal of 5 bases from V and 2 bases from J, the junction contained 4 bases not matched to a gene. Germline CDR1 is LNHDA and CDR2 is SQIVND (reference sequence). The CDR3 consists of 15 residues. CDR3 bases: TGTGCCAGTAGTGGGGACAGGAGGACTAATGAAAAACTGTTTTTT. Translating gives CASSGDRRTNEKLFF.

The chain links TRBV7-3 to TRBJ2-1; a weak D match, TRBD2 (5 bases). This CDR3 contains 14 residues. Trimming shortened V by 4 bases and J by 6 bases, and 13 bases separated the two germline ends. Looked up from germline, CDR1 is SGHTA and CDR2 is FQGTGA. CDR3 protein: CASSYGGGGNEQFF. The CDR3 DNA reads TGTGCCAGCAGCTACGGCGGAGGAGGCAATGAGCAGTTCTTC.

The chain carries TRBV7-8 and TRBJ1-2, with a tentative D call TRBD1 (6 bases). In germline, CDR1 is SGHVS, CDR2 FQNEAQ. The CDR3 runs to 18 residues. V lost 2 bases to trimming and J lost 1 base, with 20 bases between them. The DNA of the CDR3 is TGTGCCAGCAGCTTAACGGTTTCCATCAGGGGCCATAACTATGGCTACACCTTC. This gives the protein CASSLTVSIRGHNYGYTF. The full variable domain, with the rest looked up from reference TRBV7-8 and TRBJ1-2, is GAGVSQSPRYKVAKRGQDVALRCDPISGHVSLFWYQQALGQGPEFLTYFQNEAQLDKSGLPSDRFFAERPEGSVSTLKIQRTQQEDSAVYLCASSLTVSIRGHNYGYTFGSGTRLTVV.

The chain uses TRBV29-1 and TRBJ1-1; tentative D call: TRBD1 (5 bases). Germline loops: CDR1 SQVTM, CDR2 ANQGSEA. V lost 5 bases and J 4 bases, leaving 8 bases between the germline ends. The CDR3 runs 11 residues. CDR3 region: CSVRGVTEAFF. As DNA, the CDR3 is TGCAGCGTTCGGGGGGTCACTGAAGCTTTCTTT.

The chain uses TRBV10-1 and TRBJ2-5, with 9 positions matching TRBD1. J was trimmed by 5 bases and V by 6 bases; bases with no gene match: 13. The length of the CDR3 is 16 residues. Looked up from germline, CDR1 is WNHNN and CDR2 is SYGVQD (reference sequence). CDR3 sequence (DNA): TGCGCCAGCAGCCAGGACAGGGGCGTAACGACGGAGACCCAGTACTTC. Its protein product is CASSQDRGVTTETQYF.